Listed below are T cell receptor beta chains from one sample, sequenced in a study of molecular identifiers for immune sequencing clone quantification. TCRdb processed the PCR reads anew with MiXCR; each CDR3 protein has one entry. The sample yields just under 650,000 distinct CDR3 sequences, 20% seen once. Input material: naive CD8+ T cells from blood, with Jurkat cell RNA spiked in. These TCRs come from a human donor in good health. Some libraries in this study had Jurkat cell RNA spiked in. CDR3s include the opening cysteine and the closing phenylalanine or tryptophan. Fields, in order: J gene, D gene, V gene, clone size, CDR3 protein, CDR3 DNA. A D gene is named only where the DNA matches it firmly. Clone size, where shown, is once, few, many, or a class for clones that have expanded.

TRBJ2-7 TRBD2 TRBV20-1 many CSAREGTSTSYEQYF TGCAGTGCTAGAGAAGGGACTAGCACAAGCTACGAGCAGTACTTC
TRBJ2-7 - TRBV3-1 few CASSQENGHNYEQYF TGTGCCAGCAGCCAAGAAAACGGACATAACTACGAGCAGTACTTC
TRBJ2-7 - TRBV20-1 few CSASPRGAIPTYEQYF TGCAGTGCTAGCCCGAGGGGGGCGATTCCGACCTACGAGCAGTACTTC
TRBJ1-5 - TRBV4-2 few CASSQGMGRQPQHF TGTGCCAGCAGCCAAGGGATGGGGAGGCAGCCCCAGCATTTT
TRBJ1-3 - TRBV7-6 few CASSATTGLSGNTIYF TGTGCCAGCAGCGCAACTACAGGTCTCTCTGGAAACACCATATATTTT
TRBJ1-4 - TRBV9 few CASSVVGRAGEKLFF TGTGCCAGCAGCGTAGTTGGTAGGGCGGGGGAAAAACTGTTTTTT
TRBJ2-5 - TRBV7-6 - CASSLNLPLSQETQYF TGTGCCAGCAGCTTAAATCTCCCGCTATCACAAGAGACCCAGTACTTC
TRBJ2-3 - TRBV5-1 many CASSPDLGLQDTQYF TGCGCCAGCAGCCCGGACTTGGGGCTGCAAGATACGCAGTATTTT
TRBJ2-1 - TRBV7-9 few CASSPPKGGYNEQFF TGTGCCAGCAGCCCCCCTAAGGGCGGCTACAATGAGCAGTTCTTC
TRBJ1-5 TRBD1 TRBV6-2/TRBV6-3 many CASSSITGDTLLANQPQHF TGTGCCAGCAGTTCAATAACAGGGGATACCCTTTTGGCTAATCAGCCCCAGCATTTT
TRBJ1-6 TRBD1 TRBV6-1 many CASSEDYAGGFLPLHF TGTGCCAGCAGTGAAGACTATGCAGGGGGCTTTTTACCCCTCCACTTT
TRBJ1-2 - TRBV7-9 few CASSPTAPYGYTF TGTGCCAGCAGCCCGACAGCCCCCTATGGCTACACCTTC
TRBJ2-3 TRBD2 TRBV30 many CAWSPGTSGEDTQYF TGTGCCTGGAGTCCCGGGACTAGCGGGGAGGATACGCAGTATTTT
TRBJ2-3 - TRBV7-9 many CASSPLRSGADTQYF TGTGCCAGCAGCCCCCTTAGGTCGGGAGCAGATACGCAGTATTTT
TRBJ1-4 - TRBV19 few CASSGRGNEKLFF TGTGCCAGTAGTGGGCGGGGTAATGAAAAACTGTTTTTT
TRBJ1-2 - TRBV6-2/TRBV6-3 - CASSYLPRTDYGYTF TGTGCCAGCAGTTATCTCCCCAGGACTGACTATGGCTACACCTTC
TRBJ1-5 - TRBV28 many CASSFVGVGDQPQHF TGTGCCAGCAGTTTCGTAGGGGTGGGGGATCAGCCCCAGCATTTT
TRBJ1-5 - TRBV30 many CAWSRAQINQPQHF TGTGCCTGGAGTCGCGCACAGATCAATCAGCCCCAGCATTTT
TRBJ1-1 - TRBV7-2 many CASSLLGSGVMNTEAFF TGTGCCAGCAGCTTACTCGGTTCTGGGGTAATGAACACTGAAGCTTTCTTT
TRBJ2-2 - TRBV9 many CASSEGIGAAGELFF TGTGCCAGCAGCGAGGGGATAGGGGCGGCCGGGGAGCTGTTTTTT
TRBJ2-7 TRBD2 TRBV28 - CASSDPAGSSGLPYEQYF TGTGCCAGCAGCGACCCGGCAGGCTCTAGCGGGCTACCCTACGAGCAGTACTTC
TRBJ1-1 TRBD1 TRBV7-9 many CASTLGQYTEAFF TGTGCCAGCACCCTGGGACAGTACACTGAAGCTTTCTTT
TRBJ2-7 - TRBV12-5 few CASGLGVSYEQYF TGTGCTAGTGGTTTGGGTGTCTCCTACGAGCAGTACTTC
TRBJ1-3 - TRBV4-2 - CASSQAGTYSGNIIYF TGTGCCAGCAGCCAAGCAGGAACCTACTCTGGAAACATCATATATTTT
TRBJ2-7 TRBD1 TRBV28 once CASLQRGRYGQYF TGTGCCAGCCTTCAAAGGGGGCGCTACGGGCAGTACTTC
TRBJ2-1 - TRBV28 many CASSPYRAPAFNEQFF TGTGCCAGCAGTCCCTACCGGGCCCCGGCCTTCAATGAGCAGTTCTTC
TRBJ2-2 TRBD2 TRBV4-2 few CASSQAQREYTGELFF TGTGCCAGCAGCCAAGCGCAGCGGGAGTACACCGGGGAGCTGTTTTTT
TRBJ2-7 - TRBV12-3/TRBV12-4 many CASSRDFTKQYF TGTGCCAGCAGCCGGGACTTTACGAAGCAGTACTTC
TRBJ2-7 - TRBV5-4 many CASSLTVGEQYF TGTGCCAGCAGCTTAACAGTCGGCGAGCAGTACTTC
TRBJ2-7 TRBD1 TRBV4-2 many CASSQGPGQGAYEQYF TGTGCCAGCAGCCAAGGACCCGGACAGGGGGCCTACGAGCAGTACTTC
TRBJ2-7 TRBD2 TRBV27 many CASSLGTTIYEQYF TGTGCCAGCAGTTTAGGGACTACCATCTACGAGCAGTACTTC
TRBJ2-3 - TRBV18 - CASSPGRNRRPDYTDTQYF TGTGCCAGCTCACCAGGCAGAAACAGGAGACCAGATTATACAGATACGCAGTATTTT
TRBJ1-1 - TRBV9 - CASSPIGPHEAFF TGTGCCAGCAGCCCAATTGGACCGCACGAGGCTTTCTTT
TRBJ1-5 - TRBV20-1 many CSAYQGYNQPQHF TGCAGTGCTTACCAGGGGTACAATCAGCCCCAGCATTTT
TRBJ2-7 - TRBV10-3 many CAISEGSATGHEQYF TGTGCCATCAGCGAAGGTAGCGCAACCGGGCACGAGCAGTACTTC
TRBJ1-5 - TRBV10-3 many CAISRDLRDQPQHF TGTGCCATCAGCAGGGACCTAAGGGATCAGCCCCAGCATTTT
TRBJ2-7 TRBD1 TRBV4-3 many CASSHVSGTGVGEQYF TGCGCCAGCAGCCATGTTTCCGGGACAGGGGTTGGCGAGCAGTACTTC
TRBJ1-1 - TRBV13 many CASSFWMDRNTEAFF TGTGCCAGCAGCTTTTGGATGGATAGGAACACTGAAGCTTTCTTT
TRBJ2-5 TRBD2 TRBV6-6 many CASNPFRAGEGETQYF TGTGCCAGCAATCCCTTTAGGGCGGGAGAGGGCGAGACCCAGTACTTC
TRBJ1-5 - TRBV28 once CACSLDLRGQPQHF TGTGCCTGCAGTTTGGATCTCAGGGGACAGCCCCAGCATTTT
TRBJ2-3 TRBD2 TRBV4-1 many CASSPRALALTDTQYF TGCGCCAGCAGCCCGCGCGCACTAGCGTTAACAGATACGCAGTATTTT
TRBJ1-3 TRBD1 TRBV18 - CASSLDRGISGNTIYF TGTGCCAGCTCACTGGACAGGGGCATCTCTGGAAACACCATATATTTT
TRBJ2-7 - TRBV12-5 many CASGLGSYYEQYF TGTGCTAGTGGTTTGGGGAGCTACTACGAGCAGTACTTC
TRBJ2-3 - TRBV20-1 many CSARVIAELDNTQYF TGCAGTGCTAGAGTCATAGCGGAACTAGATAATACGCAGTATTTT
TRBJ1-1 - TRBV27 - CATRVQGTEAFF TGTGCCACCCGTGTACAGGGAACTGAAGCTTTCTTT
TRBJ2-5 - TRBV27 few CASSLVQGLQETQYF TGTGCCAGCAGTTTGGTGCAGGGTCTACAAGAGACCCAGTACTTC
TRBJ2-1 TRBD2 TRBV6-5 - CASSLGLAGGPSFVNEQFF TGTGCCAGCAGTCTCGGACTAGCGGGAGGGCCCTCCTTTGTAAATGAGCAGTTCTTT
TRBJ2-7 - TRBV16 few CASSPGLFLQGPYEQYF TGTGCCAGCAGCCCAGGGTTATTCCTACAGGGTCCCTACGAGCAGTACTTC
TRBJ1-2 - TRBV7-9 many CASSLAFIGSNYGYTF TGTGCCAGCAGCCTCGCATTTATCGGGTCTAACTATGGCTACACCTTC
TRBJ1-5 - TRBV2 - CASRQDSNTGDSNQPQHF TGTGCCAGCAGGCAAGATTCTAATACCGGGGACTCCAATCAGCCCCAGCATTTT
TRBJ1-1 - TRBV20-1 few CSARDKTMNTEAFF TGCAGTGCTAGAGATAAAACGATGAACACTGAAGCTTTCTTT
TRBJ1-5 - TRBV7-8 many CASSSSINQPQHF TGTGCCAGCAGCTCCAGCATCAATCAGCCCCAGCATTTT
TRBJ2-7 TRBD2 TRBV20-1 few CSARDPHSGTPLRSYEQYF TGCAGTGCTAGAGATCCCCATAGCGGGACCCCACTGAGATCCTACGAGCAGTACTTC
TRBJ1-1 - TRBV5-1 many CASSWTGLMNTEAFF TGCGCCAGCAGCTGGACGGGACTGATGAACACTGAAGCTTTCTTT